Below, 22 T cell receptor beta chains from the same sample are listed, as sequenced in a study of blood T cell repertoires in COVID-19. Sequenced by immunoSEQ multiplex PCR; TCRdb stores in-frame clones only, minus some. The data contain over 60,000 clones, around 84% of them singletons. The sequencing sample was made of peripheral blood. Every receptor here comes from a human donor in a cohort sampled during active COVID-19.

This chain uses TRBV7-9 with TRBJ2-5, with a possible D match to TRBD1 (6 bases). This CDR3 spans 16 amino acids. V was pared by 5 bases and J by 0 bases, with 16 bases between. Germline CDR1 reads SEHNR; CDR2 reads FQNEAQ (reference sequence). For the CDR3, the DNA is TGTGCCAGCAGCCTGACACAGGGCTTGTACCAAGAGACCCAGTACTTC. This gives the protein CASSLTQGLYQETQYF.

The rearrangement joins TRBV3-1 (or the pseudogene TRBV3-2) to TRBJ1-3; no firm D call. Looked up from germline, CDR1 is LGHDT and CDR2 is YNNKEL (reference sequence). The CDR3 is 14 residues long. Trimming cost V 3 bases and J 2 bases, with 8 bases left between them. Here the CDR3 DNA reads TGTGCCAGCAGCCAGGGAGGCGCTGGAAACACCATATATTTT. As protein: CASSQGGAGNTIYF.

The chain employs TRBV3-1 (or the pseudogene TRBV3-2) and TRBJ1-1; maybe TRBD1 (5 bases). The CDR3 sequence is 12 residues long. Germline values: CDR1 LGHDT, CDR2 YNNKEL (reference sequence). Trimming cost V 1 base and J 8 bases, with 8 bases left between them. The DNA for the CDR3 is TGTGCCAGCAGCCAAGCAGGGAGGGAAGCTTTCTTT. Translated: CASSQAGREAFF.

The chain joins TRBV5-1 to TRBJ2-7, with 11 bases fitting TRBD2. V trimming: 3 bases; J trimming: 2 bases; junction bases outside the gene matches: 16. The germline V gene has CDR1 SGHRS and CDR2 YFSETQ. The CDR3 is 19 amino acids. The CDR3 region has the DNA TGCGCCAGCAGCTATTTTTCGGGACTAGCGGAAGTGATGACCTACGAGCAGTACTTC. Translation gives CASSYFSGLAEVMTYEQYF.

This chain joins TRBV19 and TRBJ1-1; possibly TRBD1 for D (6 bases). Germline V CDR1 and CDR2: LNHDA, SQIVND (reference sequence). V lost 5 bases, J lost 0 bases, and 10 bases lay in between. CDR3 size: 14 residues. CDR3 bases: TGTGCCAGTAGTTTCCAGGGGATGAACACTGAAGCTTTCTTT. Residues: CASSFQGMNTEAFF.

This CDR3 reads CASSPRQGNYGYTF. DNA of the CDR3: TGTGCCAGCAGCCCTCGACAGGGGAACTATGGCTACACCTTC. The chain employs TRBV3-1 (or the pseudogene TRBV3-2) and TRBJ1-2, with 8 bases that match TRBD1. V lost 4 bases, J lost 2 bases, and 3 bases stayed unmatched. This CDR3 has 14 residues. Germline V lookup: CDR1 LGHDT, CDR2 YNNKEL (reference sequence).

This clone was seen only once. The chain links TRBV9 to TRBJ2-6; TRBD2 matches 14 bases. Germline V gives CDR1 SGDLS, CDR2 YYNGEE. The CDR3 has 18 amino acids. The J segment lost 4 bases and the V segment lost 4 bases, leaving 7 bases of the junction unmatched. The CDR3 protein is CASSSGTSGGRGANVLTF. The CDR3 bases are TGTGCCAGCAGCTCCGGGACTAGCGGGGGAAGAGGGGCCAACGTCCTGACTTTC.

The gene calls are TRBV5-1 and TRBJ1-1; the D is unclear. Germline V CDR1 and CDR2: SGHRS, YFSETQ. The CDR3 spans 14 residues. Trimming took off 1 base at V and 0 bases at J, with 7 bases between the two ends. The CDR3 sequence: CASSLQFLNTEAFF. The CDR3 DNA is TGCGCCAGCAGCTTGCAGTTCTTGAACACTGAAGCTTTCTTT. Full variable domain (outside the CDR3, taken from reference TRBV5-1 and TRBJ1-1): KAGVTQTPRYLIKTRGQQVTLSCSPISGHRSVSWYQQTPGQGLQFLFEYFSETQRNKGNFPGRFSGRQFSNSRSEMNVSTLELGDSALYLCASSLQFLNTEAFFGQGTRLTVV.

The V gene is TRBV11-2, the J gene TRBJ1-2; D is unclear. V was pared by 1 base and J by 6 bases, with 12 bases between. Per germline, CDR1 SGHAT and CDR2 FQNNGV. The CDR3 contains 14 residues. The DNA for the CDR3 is TGTGCCAGCAGCTTAGGAACCCTGAGCGATGGCTACACCTTC. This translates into CASSLGTLSDGYTF. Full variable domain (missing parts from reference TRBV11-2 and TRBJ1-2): EAGVAQSPRYKIIEKRQSVAFWCNPISGHATLYWYQQILGQGPKLLIQFQNNGVVDDSQLPKDRFSAERLKGVDSTLKIQPAKLEDSAVYLCASSLGTLSDGYTFGSGTRLTVV.

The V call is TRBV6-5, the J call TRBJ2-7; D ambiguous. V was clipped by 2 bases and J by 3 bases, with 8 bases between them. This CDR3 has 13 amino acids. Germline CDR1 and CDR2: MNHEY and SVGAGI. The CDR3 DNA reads TGTGCCAGCAGTTACGGTGCGGTCTACGAGCAGTACTTC. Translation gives CASSYGAVYEQYF.

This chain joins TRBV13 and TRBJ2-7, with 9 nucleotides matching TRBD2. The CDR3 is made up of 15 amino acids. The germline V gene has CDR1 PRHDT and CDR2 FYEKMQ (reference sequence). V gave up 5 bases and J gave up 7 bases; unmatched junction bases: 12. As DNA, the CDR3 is TGTGCCAGCAGCCCCCCCCGGGCGGGAGGGCGGGAGCAGTACTTC. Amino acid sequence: CASSPPRAGGREQYF. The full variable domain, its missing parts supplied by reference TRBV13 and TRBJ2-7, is AAGVIQSPRHLIKEKRETATLKCYPIPRHDTVYWYQQGPGQDPQFLISFYEKMQSDKGSIPDRFSAQQFSDYHSELNMSSLELGDSALYFCASSPPRAGGREQYFGPGTRLTVT.

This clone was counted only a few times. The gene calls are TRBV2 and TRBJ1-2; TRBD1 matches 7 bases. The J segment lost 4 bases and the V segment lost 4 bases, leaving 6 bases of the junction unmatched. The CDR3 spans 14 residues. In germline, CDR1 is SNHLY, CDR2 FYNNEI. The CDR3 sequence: CASSVGQGGYGYTF. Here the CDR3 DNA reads TGTGCCAGCAGTGTAGGGCAGGGGGGCTATGGCTACACCTTC. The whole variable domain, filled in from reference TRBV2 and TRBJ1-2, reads EPEVTQTPSHQVTQMGQEVILRCVPISNHLYFYWYRQILGQKVEFLVSFYNNEISEKSEIFDDQFSVERPDGSNFTLKIRSTKLEDSAMYFCASSVGQGGYGYTFGSGTRLTVV.

The CDR3 loop is CASSLRQQFDTEAFF. The CDR3 DNA sequence: TGCGCCAGCAGCTTGCGACAGCAGTTTGATACTGAAGCTTTCTTT. This chain links TRBV5-1 with TRBJ1-1; a possible D gene is TRBD1 (5 bases). Germline V gene lookup returns CDR1 SGHRS and CDR2 YFSETQ. Trimming took 1 base from V and 5 from J, leaving 15 bases between them. The CDR3 loop spans 15 amino acids.

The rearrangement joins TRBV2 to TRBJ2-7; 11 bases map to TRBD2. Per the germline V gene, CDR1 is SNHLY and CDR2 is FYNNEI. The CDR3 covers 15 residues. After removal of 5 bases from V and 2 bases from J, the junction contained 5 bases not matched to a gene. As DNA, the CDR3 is TGTGCCAGCAGTCCGACTAGCGGGGCCACCTACGAGCAGTACTTC. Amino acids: CASSPTSGATYEQYF.

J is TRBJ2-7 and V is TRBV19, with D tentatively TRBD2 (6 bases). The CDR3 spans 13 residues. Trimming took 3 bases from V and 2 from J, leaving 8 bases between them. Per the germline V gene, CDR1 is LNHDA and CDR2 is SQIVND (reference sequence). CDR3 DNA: TGTGCCAGTAGTATTCGACTAGCCTACGAGCAGTACTTC. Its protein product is CASSIRLAYEQYF.

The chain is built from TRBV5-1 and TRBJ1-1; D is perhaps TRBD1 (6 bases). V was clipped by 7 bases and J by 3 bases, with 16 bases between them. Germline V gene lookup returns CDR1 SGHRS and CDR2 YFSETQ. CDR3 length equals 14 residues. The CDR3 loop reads CASGAQGWDTEAFF. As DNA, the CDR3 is TGCGCCAGCGGAGCCCAGGGGTGGGACACTGAAGCTTTCTTT.

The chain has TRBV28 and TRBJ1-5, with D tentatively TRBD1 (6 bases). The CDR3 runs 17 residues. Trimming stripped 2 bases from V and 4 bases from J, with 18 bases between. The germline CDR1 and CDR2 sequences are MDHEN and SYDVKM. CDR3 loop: CASSLGLRGRVNQPQHF. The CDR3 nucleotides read TGTGCCAGCAGTTTAGGTTTGCGGGGGCGGGTAAATCAGCCCCAGCATTTT.

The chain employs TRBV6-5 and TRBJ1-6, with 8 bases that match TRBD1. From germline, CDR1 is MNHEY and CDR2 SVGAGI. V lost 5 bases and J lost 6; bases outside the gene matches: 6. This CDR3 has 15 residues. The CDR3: CASSPRTGTNSPLHF. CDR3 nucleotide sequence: TGTGCCAGCAGTCCCCGGACAGGGACTAATTCACCCCTCCACTTT.

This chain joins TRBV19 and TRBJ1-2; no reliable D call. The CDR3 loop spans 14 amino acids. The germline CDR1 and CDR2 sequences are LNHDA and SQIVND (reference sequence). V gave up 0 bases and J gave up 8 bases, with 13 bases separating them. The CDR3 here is CASSIDRTTQGYTF. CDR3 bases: TGTGCCAGTAGTATAGATCGCACCACGCAGGGCTACACCTTC.

This CDR3 reads CASSYGSSGSYEQYF. The DNA for the CDR3 is TGTGCCAGCAGTTACGGCAGTTCAGGTTCCTACGAGCAGTACTTC. The rearrangement joins TRBV6-6 to TRBJ2-7; no clear D gene. The V gene's germline CDR1 is MNHNY and CDR2 SVGAGI (reference sequence). V gave up 2 bases and J gave up 1 base, with 12 bases separating them. CDR3 size: 15 residues.

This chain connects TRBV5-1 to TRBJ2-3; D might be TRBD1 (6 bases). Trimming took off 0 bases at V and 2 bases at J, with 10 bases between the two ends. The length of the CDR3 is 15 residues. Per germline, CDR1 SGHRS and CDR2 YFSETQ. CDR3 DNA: TGCGCCAGCAGCTTGGACCCAGGGGTCACAGATACGCAGTATTTT. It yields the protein CASSLDPGVTDTQYF.

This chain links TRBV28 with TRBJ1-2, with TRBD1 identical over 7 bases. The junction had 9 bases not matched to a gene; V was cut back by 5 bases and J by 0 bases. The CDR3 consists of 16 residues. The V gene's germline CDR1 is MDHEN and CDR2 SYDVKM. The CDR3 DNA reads TGTGCCAGCAGTGTGGTCACCCAGGGGGCTAACTATGGCTACACCTTC. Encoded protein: CASSVVTQGANYGYTF.